This T cell receptor beta chain was documented in a study of post-analysis software for immune sequencing data. Study information: The study covered relapsing-remitting, secondary progressive and progressive-relapsing courses of multiple sclerosis.

Unique molecular identifiers were carried by the TCR beta cDNA libraries. From roughly 1 to 10 million T cells, 450,000 to 550,000 cDNA molecules were obtained. TCRdb re-analysed the PCR reads in MiXCR, keeping a single row per CDR3 protein. The sample comprises roughly 870,000 distinct CDR3 sequences, 53% of which are singletons, and approximately 4.5% rests with the top ten. Findings and caveats of the study: Those samples that were prepared in the same batch co-clustered strongly by F measure. Patients with multiple sclerosis recorded significantly lower normalized Chao1 diversity than controls, the study found. In patients, about five TRBV segments were more frequent than in controls, with TRBV5-6, TRBV5-1 and TRBV20-1 among them.

Points on this clonotype: Its antigen is currently unknown.

CDR3 size: 14 residues. V lost 6 bases to trimming and J lost 6 bases; unmatched junction nucleotides: 8. Germline lookup yields CDR1 WSHSY and CDR2 SAAADI. This clonotype was sampled from a girl aged 10 to 17 with multiple sclerosis. Sample: blood. The V call is TRBV10-2, the J call TRBJ1-2; 9 bases fit TRBD1. The CDR3 DNA reads TGCGCCAGCAGCCAAACAGGGGGCTTTCATGGCTACACCTTC. Its protein product is CASSQTGGFHGYTF.